Detailed here is one TCR beta chain. This entry comes from a study of vaccination and CD4 T cells after COVID-19. Germline trimming cut 6 bases from V and 12 bases from J; bases unmatched to any gene: 13. This CDR3 is 16 amino acids long. Germline CDR1 and CDR2: SEHNR and FQNEAQ (reference sequence). In TCRdb, the PCR reads were re-called with MiXCR into one record per CDR3 protein. This sample has about 21,000 distinct CDR3 sequences; about three fifths occur once, and the top ten carry 0.99%. The sequenced sample was CD4+ T cells from blood, obtained before SARS-CoV-2 vaccination. The chain couples TRBV7-9 to TRBJ2-1, with 14 bases fitting TRBD2. The clonotype was recovered from a human donor who had recovered from COVID-19. For the CDR3, the DNA is TGTGCCAGCAGGCCGGCCGGGACTAGCGGGAGAGGGGTGCAGTTCTTC. It specifies CASRPAGTSGRGVQFF.